This T cell receptor (beta chain) was captured by sequencing in a study of CD8 T cells in Susac syndrome. The CDR3 totals 14 residues. V was pared by 6 bases and J by 5 bases, with 16 bases between. CDR1 SNHLY and CDR2 FYNNEI come from the germline V gene. It was with random hexamers that about 0.45 to 1 ug RNA was reverse transcribed. The authors amplified TCR beta CDR3 across 54 Vbeta and 13 Jbeta using immunoSEQ multiplex PCR. TCRdb passed the immunoSEQ multiplex PCR reads through MiXCR, listing each CDR3 protein once. The sample shows around 130,000 distinct CDR3 sequences, 95% of them seen only once.

The sample was CD4+ T cells from PBMCs. The source of this sequence is a human donor with multiple sclerosis. The V call is TRBV2, the J call TRBJ1-1; D might be TRBD1 (6 bases). In DNA, the CDR3 is TGTGCCAGCAGGGGTAGTACAGGGACGACTGAAGCTTTCTTT. This translates into CASRGSTGTTEAFF.